This entry features one T cell receptor beta chain sequence. Its target is not known. This entry is derived from a study of cytomegalovirus exposure and HLA in healthy donors. Study background: As an earlier analysis found, around 170 million T cells yielded some 120 million unique TCR beta sequences.

Use of 60 Vbeta and 13 Jbeta primers characterized the PCR. Sequencing used immunoSEQ multiplex PCR; TCRdb keeps in-frame clones, though not all of them. The data contain about 90,000 clones, more than 60% of them singletons. Whole-study findings and limits: TCR beta chains associated with HLA were, in a later analysis, more clonally expanded than equally common others. In an earlier analysis, productive rearrangement rates for most beta V segments clustered near 87% or 30%. TRBV6-2, TRBV6-3 and other indistinguishable V segments were excluded.

The junction had 2 bases not matched to a gene; V was cut back by 3 bases and J by 5 bases. This CDR3 has 15 amino acids. Germline CDR1 and CDR2: LGHNA and YNFKEQ. Sequencing was performed on PBMCs. This chain uses TRBV4-2 with TRBJ2-3; 13 nucleotides agree with TRBD2. The receptor was isolated from a boy between 10 and 17 years old in good health and CMV-seronegative. The CDR3 region has the DNA TGTGCCAGCAGCCATGGACTAGCGGGAGAAGATACGCAGTATTTT. This gives the protein CASSHGLAGEDTQYF.